The 20 T cell receptor beta chains below all came from one sample that was sequenced in a study of T cells in Graves' hyperthyroidism and ophthalmopathy. Amplification of TCR beta CDR3 regions was performed using RNA transcripts as template. During a first-round RT-PCR of the TCR CDR3, the HTBI primer set was used. MiXCR, applied by TCRdb to the multiplex PCR reads, yields one record per CDR3 protein. The sample contains approximately 400,000 distinct CDR3 sequences, about 15% of which appear only once. Source material: blood. Receptors were obtained from a woman between 18 and 29 years old with Graves' hyperthyroidism.

The sample holds a few counts of this clonotype. The CDR3 sequence: CASSAAQGREQYF. The CDR3 coding sequence is TGTGCCAGCAGCGCGGCACAGGGGCGCGAGCAGTACTTC. The V call is TRBV9, the J call TRBJ2-7; TRBD1 aligns across 7 bases. In germline, CDR1 is SGDLS, CDR2 YYNGEE. V was clipped by 3 bases and J by 6 bases; unmatched bases: 6. This CDR3 comprises 13 residues.

This clonotype was detected many times. The rearrangement uses TRBV7-8 and TRBJ2-7; D is perhaps TRBD1 or TRBD2 (7 bases each). Trimming took 4 bases from V and 7 from J, leaving 17 bases between them. This CDR3 region has 14 residues. Germline V gene sequence: CDR1 SGHVS, CDR2 FQNEAQ. In nucleotides, the CDR3 is TGTGCCAGCAGCTCCAGGGGGGGGGGGGGGGAGCAGTACTTC. This sequence encodes CASSSRGGGGEQYF.

As to this clonotype: A much more abundant neighbour one base away suggests this may be a read error. J is TRBJ1-2 and V is TRBV7-2; 8 bases are shared with TRBD1. The CDR3 length is 16 residues. CDR1 and CDR2 from the germline V gene are SGHTA and FQGNSA. The CDR3 DNA sequence: TGTGCCGGCAGCAGAGGACAGGGCACCAGGGTCTATGGCTACACCTTC. This encodes CAGSRGQGTRVYGYTF.

The chain employs TRBV12-3 or TRBV12-4 and TRBJ2-1; D is possibly TRBD1 or TRBD2 (7 bases each). Trimming removed 7 bases from V and 4 bases from J, with 17 bases in between. This CDR3 spans 15 amino acids. CDR3 bases: TGTGCCAGCATCCTAGGGGGCGGGAGATACAATGAGCAGTTCTTC. Encoded protein: CASILGGGRYNEQFF.

The sample holds one count of this clonotype. A much larger clone differs from this one at a single base, so this may be a read error. The chain recombines TRBV7-2 with TRBJ2-3; D call uncertain. CDR1 SGHTA and CDR2 FQGNSA come from the germline V gene. The CDR3 contains 12 residues. CDR3 coding DNA: TGTGCCGGCAGCTTCTCGGCGGATACGCAGTATTTT. This translates into CAGSFSADTQYF.

There are many counts of this clonotype. This chain links TRBV7-9 with TRBJ2-3; 10 positions match TRBD1. Trimming took 6 bases from V and 3 from J; bases not matched to a gene: 9. Germline assignment: CDR1 SEHNR and CDR2 FQNEAQ (reference sequence). This CDR3 has 16 residues. CDR3 DNA sequence: TGTGCCAGCAGGAGCCGGGACAGGGGACTGACAGATACGCAGTATTTT. This sequence encodes CASRSRDRGLTDTQYF.

The J gene is TRBJ2-3, the V gene TRBV19; tentative D call: TRBD1 (6 bases). This CDR3 region has 15 residues. Trimming took 10 bases from V and 2 from J, leaving 19 bases between them. Germline V CDR1 and CDR2: LNHDA, SQIVND (reference sequence). CDR3 sequence reads: CATQMGQGHTDTQYF. In DNA form, the CDR3 reads TGTGCCACTCAAATGGGGCAGGGACACACAGATACGCAGTATTTT. The complete variable domain, with remaining parts taken from reference TRBV19 and TRBJ2-3, reads DGGITQSPKYLFRKEGQNVTLSCEQNLNHDAMYWYRQDPGQGLRLIYYSQIVNDFQKGDIAEGYSVSREKKESFPLTVTSAQKNPTAFYLCATQMGQGHTDTQYFGPGTRLTVL.

This clonotype appeared a few times. The genes are TRBV10-3 and TRBJ1-1; D perhaps matches TRBD1 (6 bases). CDR1 and CDR2 (germline): ENHRY, SYGVKD. The CDR3 covers 14 residues. Trimming shortened V by 2 bases and J by 3 bases, and 10 bases separated the two germline ends. The CDR3 here is CAISEEGGDTEAFF. For the CDR3, the DNA is TGTGCCATCAGTGAGGAGGGGGGCGACACTGAAGCTTTCTTT.

In this sample, this clonotype turned up many times. The chain is built from TRBV18 and TRBJ1-6; no firm D call. The CDR3 sequence is 13 residues long. The germline V and J ends were trimmed by 5 bases and 13 bases, with 15 bases remaining between them. From germline, CDR1 is KGHSH and CDR2 LQKENI. This chain's CDR3 is CASSFMKVTPLHF. CDR3 sequence (DNA): TGTGCCAGCTCATTTATGAAGGTGACCCCCCTCCACTTT.

This clonotype was seen at least ten times. V usage is TRBV5-1 and J usage is TRBJ2-1; 14 bases match TRBD2. This CDR3 is built from 17 residues. Germline loops: CDR1 SGHRS, CDR2 YFSETQ. Losses at the gene ends were 4 bases for V and 7 bases for J; bases not matched to a gene: 10. For the CDR3, the DNA is TGCGCCAGCAGCCCGGAAGCCGGGACTAGCGGGAGTAATGAGCAGTTCTTC. It translates to CASSPEAGTSGSNEQFF. The full variable domain, with the rest looked up from reference TRBV5-1 and TRBJ2-1, is KAGVTQTPRYLIKTRGQQVTLSCSPISGHRSVSWYQQTPGQGLQFLFEYFSETQRNKGNFPGRFSGRQFSNSRSEMNVSTLELGDSALYLCASSPEAGTSGSNEQFFGPGTRLTVL.

This clonotype has ten or more counts. The rearrangement links TRBV7-2 to TRBJ1-2; D is undetermined. The CDR3 contains 14 residues. CDR1 is SGHTA, CDR2 FQGNSA, per germline. The germline V and J ends were trimmed by 0 bases and 3 bases, with 8 bases remaining between them. The CDR3 sequence is CASSLAVADYGYTF. DNA for the CDR3: TGTGCCAGCAGCTTAGCGGTAGCTGACTATGGCTACACCTTC.

This clonotype has a count of ten or more. This rearrangement joins TRBV7-6 to TRBJ2-3; D gene uncertain. CDR1 is SGHVS, CDR2 FNYEAQ, per germline. The ends were cut back, 5 bases at V and 2 bases at J, with 8 bases in the middle. The CDR3 is 13 residues long. This CDR3 reads CASSVTYTDTQYF. CDR3 coding DNA: TGTGCCAGCAGCGTAACCTACACAGATACGCAGTATTTT.

This clonotype came up many times. Written as DNA, the CDR3 is TGTGCCAGCAGCATAGGGACGGGGAATGAGCAGTTCTTC. Protein sequence: CASSIGTGNEQFF. J is TRBJ2-1 and V is TRBV11-2; D is perhaps TRBD1 or TRBD2 (5 bases each). CDR1 is SGHAT, CDR2 FQNNGV, per germline. Trimming pared 5 bases from V and 7 bases from J, leaving 12 bases between. This CDR3 has 13 residues.

This clonotype was found a few times. The chain links TRBV6-5 to TRBJ2-7; 9 nucleotides agree with TRBD2. Looked up from germline, CDR1 is MNHEY and CDR2 is SVGAGI. The CDR3 is 14 residues long. Trimming cost V 2 bases and J 5 bases; bases outside gene matches: 4. CDR3 loop: CASSYGTSKNEQYF. The CDR3 coding sequence is TGTGCCAGCAGTTACGGGACTAGCAAAAACGAGCAGTACTTC.

This clonotype was seen repeatedly, ten times or more. This chain connects TRBV7-2 to TRBJ1-5; D gene ambiguous. V was clipped by 5 bases and J by 0 bases, with 8 bases between them. The germline V gene encodes CDR1 SGHTA and CDR2 FQGNSA. CDR3 size: 14 residues. The CDR3 DNA reads as TGTGCCAGCAGCCGGAGGTATAGCAATCAGCCCCAGCATTTT. It specifies CASSRRYSNQPQHF. Combining the CDR3 with reference TRBV7-2 and TRBJ1-5 gives the whole variable domain GAGVSQSPSNKVTEKGKDVELRCDPISGHTALYWYRQSLGQGLEFLIYFQGNSAPDKSGLPSDRFSAERTGGSVSTLTIQRTQQEDSAVYLCASSRRYSNQPQHFGDGTRLSIL.

This clonotype appeared a few times. The DNA of the CDR3 is TGTGCCAGCAGCTTAGTGGGTGGCGGGGGGGCCGCAGATACGCAGTATTTT. Its translation: CASSLVGGGGAADTQYF. V is TRBV7-2 and J is TRBJ2-3, with TRBD2 matching over 9 bases. In germline, CDR1 is SGHTA, CDR2 FQGNSA. The CDR3 is 17 residues long. V shed 1 base, J shed 4 bases, and the junction held 9 bases outside the gene matches.

This clonotype was picked up many times. This sequence joins TRBV2 and TRBJ2-3; D is tentatively TRBD1 or TRBD2 (5 bases each). This CDR3 has 14 residues. V was shortened by 5 bases and J by 2 bases, with 11 bases between the two germline ends. The germline V gene has CDR1 SNHLY and CDR2 FYNNEI. CDR3 in DNA: TGTGCCAGCAGTCGGGACCTATACACAGATACGCAGTATTTT. This codes for CASSRDLYTDTQYF.

In its sample, this clonotype was seen once. The chain carries TRBV4-3 and TRBJ1-2; tentative D call: TRBD1 (5 bases). CDR1 is LGHNA and CDR2 is YSLEER in the germline V gene. The V end lost 0 bases, the J end lost 4 bases, and 9 bases lay between the germline ends. CDR3 size: 14 residues. The DNA of the CDR3 is TGCGCCAGCAGCCAAGAGATGGGGGGCTATGGCTACACCTTC. It specifies CASSQEMGGYGYTF.

The chain has TRBV29-1 and TRBJ2-7; tentatively, D is TRBD2 (5 bases). Germline values: CDR1 SQVTM, CDR2 ANQGSEA. Trimming shortened V by 4 bases and J by 0 bases, and 16 bases separated the two germline ends. The CDR3 contains 15 residues. The CDR3 DNA is TGCAGCGTTGGTTTAGCGCAGGACCACTCCTACGAGCAGTACTTC. As protein: CSVGLAQDHSYEQYF.

This clonotype was found once. This chain links TRBV2 with TRBJ2-1; D is uncertain. This CDR3 has 14 amino acids. The germline V and J ends were trimmed by 2 bases and 5 bases, with 10 bases remaining between them. The germline gives CDR1 SNHLY, CDR2 FYNNEI. In nucleotides, the CDR3 is TGTGCCAGCAGTGAAATTGGCTACGACAATGAGCAGTTCTTC. Protein sequence: CASSEIGYDNEQFF.